This T cell receptor beta chain came from a study of cytomegalovirus exposure and HLA in healthy donors. Study findings and constraints: According to an earlier analysis, most TCR beta V segments yielded productive rearrangements about 90% or about 30% of the time. Most likely, a cluster of highly shared sequence variants arose as a sequencing artifact.

PCR involved 60 Vbeta and 13 Jbeta primers. TCRdb's table, derived via immunoSEQ multiplex PCR, lists solely in-frame clones and lacks some. The repertoire includes 200,000 or so clones, roughly 83% of them detected once, and roughly 0.71% sits in the top ten. Trimming took 0 bases from V and 6 from J; bases not matched to a gene: 10. The CDR3 has 17 amino acids. Germline assignment: CDR1 SGHRS and CDR2 YFSETQ. This clone has only a few counts. What it binds is unknown. The V gene is TRBV5-1, the J gene TRBJ2-3; 10 nucleotides agree with TRBD2. The receptor's source is a boy aged 2 to 10 in good health and CMV-seronegative. Material for sequencing was PBMCs. The CDR3 reads CASSLDPAGGPLDTQYF. CDR3 bases: TGCGCCAGCAGCTTGGACCCAGCGGGGGGGCCCCTGGATACGCAGTATTTT. The full variable domain, in which reference TRBV5-1 and TRBJ2-3 provide the parts outside the CDR3, is KAGVTQTPRYLIKTRGQQVTLSCSPISGHRSVSWYQQTPGQGLQFLFEYFSETQRNKGNFPGRFSGRQFSNSRSEMNVSTLELGDSALYLCASSLDPAGGPLDTQYFGPGTRLTVL.